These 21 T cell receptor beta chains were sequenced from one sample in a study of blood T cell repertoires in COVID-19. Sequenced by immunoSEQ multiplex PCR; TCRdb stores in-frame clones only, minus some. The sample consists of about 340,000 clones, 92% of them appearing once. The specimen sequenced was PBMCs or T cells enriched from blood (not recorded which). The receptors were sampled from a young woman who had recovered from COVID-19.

The CDR3 region has the DNA TGTGCCACCAGTGACCCTGGCAGGGGGAACTACGAGCAGTACTTC. Encoded protein: CATSDPGRGNYEQYF. The chain uses TRBV24-1 and TRBJ2-7; TRBD1 matches at 7 bases. Trimming removed 4 bases from V and 3 bases from J; junction bases left unmatched: 8. The length of the CDR3 is 15 residues. CDR1 is KGHDR, CDR2 SFDVKD, per germline.

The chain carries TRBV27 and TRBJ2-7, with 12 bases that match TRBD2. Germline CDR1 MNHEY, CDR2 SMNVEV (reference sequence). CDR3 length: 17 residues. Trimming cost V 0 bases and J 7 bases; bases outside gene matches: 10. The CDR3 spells CASSLSRLAGGPVEQYF. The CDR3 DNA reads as TGTGCCAGCAGTTTATCCCGTCTAGCGGGGGGGCCGGTTGAGCAGTACTTC.

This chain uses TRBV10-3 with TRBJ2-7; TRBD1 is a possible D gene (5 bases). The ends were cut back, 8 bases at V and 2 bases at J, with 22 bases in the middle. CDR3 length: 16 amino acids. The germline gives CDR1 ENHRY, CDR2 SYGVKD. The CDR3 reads CAIPSRSQDTAYEQYF. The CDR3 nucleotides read TGTGCCATCCCTTCCCGATCGCAGGACACGGCCTACGAGCAGTACTTC.

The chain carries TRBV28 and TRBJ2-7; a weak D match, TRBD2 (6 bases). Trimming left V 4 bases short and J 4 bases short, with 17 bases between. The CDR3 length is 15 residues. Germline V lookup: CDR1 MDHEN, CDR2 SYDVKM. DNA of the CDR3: TGTGCCAGCAGTTCCGTATCCGCAGGGAGGTACGAGCAGTACTTC. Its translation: CASSSVSAGRYEQYF. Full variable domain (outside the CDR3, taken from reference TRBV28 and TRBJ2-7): DVKVTQSSRYLVKRTGEKVFLECVQDMDHENMFWYRQDPGLGLRLIYFSYDVKMKEKGDIPEGYSVSREKKERFSLILESASTNQTSMYLCASSSVSAGRYEQYFGPGTRLTVT.

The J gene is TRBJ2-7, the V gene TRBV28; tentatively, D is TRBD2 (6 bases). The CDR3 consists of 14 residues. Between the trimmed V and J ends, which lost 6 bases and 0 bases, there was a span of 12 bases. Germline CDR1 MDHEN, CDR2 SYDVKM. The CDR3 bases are TGTGCCAGCAGAGGTAGCGGAATCTCCTACGAGCAGTACTTC. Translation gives CASRGSGISYEQYF.

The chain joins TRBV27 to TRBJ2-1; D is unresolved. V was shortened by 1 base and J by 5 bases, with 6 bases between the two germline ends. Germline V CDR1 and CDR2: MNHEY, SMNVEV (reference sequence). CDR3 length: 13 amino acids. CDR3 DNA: TGTGCCAGCAGTTTATACAGAGACAATGAGCAGTTCTTC. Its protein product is CASSLYRDNEQFF.

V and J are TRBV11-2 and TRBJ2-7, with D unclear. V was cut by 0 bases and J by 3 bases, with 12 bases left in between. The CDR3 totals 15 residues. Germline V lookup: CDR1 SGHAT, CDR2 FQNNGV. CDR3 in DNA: TGTGCCAGCAGCTTAGATGCACAGTCCTTCTACGAGCAGTACTTC. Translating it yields CASSLDAQSFYEQYF.

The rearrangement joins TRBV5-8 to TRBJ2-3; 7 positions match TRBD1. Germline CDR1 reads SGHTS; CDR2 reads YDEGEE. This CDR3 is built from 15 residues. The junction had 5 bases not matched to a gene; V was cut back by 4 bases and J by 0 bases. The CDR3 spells CASSLGQASTDTQYF. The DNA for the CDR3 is TGTGCCAGCAGCCTTGGACAGGCTAGCACAGATACGCAGTATTTT. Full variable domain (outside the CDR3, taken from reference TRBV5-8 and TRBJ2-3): EAGVTQSPTHLIKTRGQQATLRCSPISGHTSVYWYQQALGLGLQFLLWYDEGEERNRGNFPPRFSGRQFPNYSSELNVNALELEDSALYLCASSLGQASTDTQYFGPGTRLTVL.

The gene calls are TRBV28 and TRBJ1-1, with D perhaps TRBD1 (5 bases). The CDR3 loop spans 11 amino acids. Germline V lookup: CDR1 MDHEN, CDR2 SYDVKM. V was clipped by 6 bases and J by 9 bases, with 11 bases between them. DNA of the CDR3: TGTGCCAGCAGGTTCGACAGAAAAGCTTTCTTT. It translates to CASRFDRKAFF.

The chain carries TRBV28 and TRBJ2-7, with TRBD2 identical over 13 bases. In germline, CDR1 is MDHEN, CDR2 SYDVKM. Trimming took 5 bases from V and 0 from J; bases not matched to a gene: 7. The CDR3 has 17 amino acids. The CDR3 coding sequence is TGTGCCAGCAGTCCGGGACTAGCGGGACCCAGCTCCTACGAGCAGTACTTC. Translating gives CASSPGLAGPSSYEQYF.

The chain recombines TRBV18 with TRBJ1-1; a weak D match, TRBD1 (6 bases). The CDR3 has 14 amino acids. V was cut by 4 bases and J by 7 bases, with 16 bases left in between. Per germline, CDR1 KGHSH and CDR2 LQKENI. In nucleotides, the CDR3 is TGTGCCAGCTCACGGAGCAGGGGAGAGGTTGAAGCTTTCTTT. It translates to CASSRSRGEVEAFF.

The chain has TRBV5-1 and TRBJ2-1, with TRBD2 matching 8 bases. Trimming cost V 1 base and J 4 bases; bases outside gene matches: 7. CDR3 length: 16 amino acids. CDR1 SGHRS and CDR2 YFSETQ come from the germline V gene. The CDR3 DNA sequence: TGCGCCAGCAGCTTGCTCGGGACTAGAGGATACAATGAGCAGTTCTTC. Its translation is CASSLLGTRGYNEQFF. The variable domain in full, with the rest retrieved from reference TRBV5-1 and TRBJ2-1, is KAGVTQTPRYLIKTRGQQVTLSCSPISGHRSVSWYQQTPGQGLQFLFEYFSETQRNKGNFPGRFSGRQFSNSRSEMNVSTLELGDSALYLCASSLLGTRGYNEQFFGPGTRLTVL.

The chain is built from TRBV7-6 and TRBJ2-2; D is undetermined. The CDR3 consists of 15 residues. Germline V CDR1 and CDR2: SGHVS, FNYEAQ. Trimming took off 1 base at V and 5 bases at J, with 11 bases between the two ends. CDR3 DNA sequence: TGTGCCAGCAGCTTAGGGGTGACATCAACCGGGGAGCTGTTTTTT. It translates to CASSLGVTSTGELFF.

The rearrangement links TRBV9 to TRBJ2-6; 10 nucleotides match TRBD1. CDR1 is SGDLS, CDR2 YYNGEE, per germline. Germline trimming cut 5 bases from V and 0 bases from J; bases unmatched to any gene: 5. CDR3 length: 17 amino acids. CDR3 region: CASRRTGGTSGANVLTF. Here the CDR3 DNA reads TGTGCCAGCAGACGGACAGGGGGTACCTCTGGGGCCAACGTCCTGACTTTC.

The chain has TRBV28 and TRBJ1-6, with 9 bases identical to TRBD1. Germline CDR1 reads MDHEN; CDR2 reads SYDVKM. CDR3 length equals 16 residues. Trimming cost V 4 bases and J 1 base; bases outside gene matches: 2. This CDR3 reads CASSSTGGSYNSPLHF. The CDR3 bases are TGTGCCAGCAGTTCGACAGGGGGTTCCTATAATTCACCCCTCCACTTT.

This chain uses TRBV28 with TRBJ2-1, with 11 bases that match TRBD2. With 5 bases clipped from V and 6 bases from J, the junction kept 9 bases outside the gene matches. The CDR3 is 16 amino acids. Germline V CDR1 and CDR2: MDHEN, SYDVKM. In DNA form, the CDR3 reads TGTGCCAGCAGTGGCCCCCTAGCGGGGGGCACCAATGAGCAGTTCTTC. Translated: CASSGPLAGGTNEQFF.

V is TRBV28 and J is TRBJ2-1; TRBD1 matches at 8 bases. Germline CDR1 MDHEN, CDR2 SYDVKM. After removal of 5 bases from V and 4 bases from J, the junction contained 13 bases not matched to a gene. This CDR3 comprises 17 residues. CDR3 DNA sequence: TGTGCCAGCAGTCTCCTGGACAGGGAGGTCGGGTACAATGAGCAGTTCTTC. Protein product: CASSLLDREVGYNEQFF.

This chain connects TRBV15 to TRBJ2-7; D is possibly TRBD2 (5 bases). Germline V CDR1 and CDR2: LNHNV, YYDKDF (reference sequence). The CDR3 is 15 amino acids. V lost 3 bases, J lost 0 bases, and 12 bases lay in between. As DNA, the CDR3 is TGTGCCACCAGCAGCGCCCCTAGCAGCTCCTACGAGCAGTACTTC. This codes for CATSSAPSSSYEQYF.

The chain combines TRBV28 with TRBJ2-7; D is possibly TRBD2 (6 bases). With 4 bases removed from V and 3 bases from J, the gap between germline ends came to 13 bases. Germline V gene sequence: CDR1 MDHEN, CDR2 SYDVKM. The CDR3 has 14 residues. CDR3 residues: CASSSQSGRYEQYF. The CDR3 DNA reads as TGTGCCAGCAGTTCTCAGAGCGGGCGCTACGAGCAGTACTTC. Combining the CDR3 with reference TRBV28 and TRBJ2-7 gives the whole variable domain DVKVTQSSRYLVKRTGEKVFLECVQDMDHENMFWYRQDPGLGLRLIYFSYDVKMKEKGDIPEGYSVSREKKERFSLILESASTNQTSMYLCASSSQSGRYEQYFGPGTRLTVT.

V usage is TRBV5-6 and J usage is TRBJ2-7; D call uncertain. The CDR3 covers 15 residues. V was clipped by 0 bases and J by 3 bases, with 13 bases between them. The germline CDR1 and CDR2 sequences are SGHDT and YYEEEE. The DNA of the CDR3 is TGTGCCAGCAGCTTGGGGCCGGGTAGCTACTACGAGCAGTACTTC. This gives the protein CASSLGPGSYYEQYF. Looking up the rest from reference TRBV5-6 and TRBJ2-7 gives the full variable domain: DAGVTQSPTHLIKTRGQQVTLRCSPKSGHDTVSWYQQALGQGPQFIFQYYEEEERQRGNFPDRFSGHQFPNYSSELNVNALLLGDSALYLCASSLGPGSYYEQYFGPGTRLTVT.

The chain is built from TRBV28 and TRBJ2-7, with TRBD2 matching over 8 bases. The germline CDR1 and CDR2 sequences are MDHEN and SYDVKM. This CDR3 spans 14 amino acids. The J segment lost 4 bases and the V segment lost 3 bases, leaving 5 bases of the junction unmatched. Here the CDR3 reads CASSFVAGLYEQYF. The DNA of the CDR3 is TGTGCCAGCAGTTTCGTAGCGGGATTATACGAGCAGTACTTC.